These 20 T cell receptor beta chains came from one sample sequenced in a study of T cells in pancreatic ductal adenocarcinoma. Sequencing used immunoSEQ multiplex PCR; TCRdb keeps in-frame clones, though not all of them. The sample lists roughly 100,000 clones; roughly 95% were seen once. Surgery without prior neoadjuvant therapy was the treatment of the selected pancreatic ductal adenocarcinoma patients. The sample consisted of PBMCs. The origin of the receptors is a human donor with pancreatic ductal adenocarcinoma.

This sequence joins TRBV9 and TRBJ2-2; 12 bases line up with TRBD2. Trimming took 0 bases from V and 6 from J; bases not matched to a gene: 9. From germline, CDR1 is SGDLS and CDR2 YYNGEE. This CDR3 has 18 residues. The CDR3 spells CASSVAGTSGSGPGELFF. The DNA for the CDR3 is TGTGCCAGCAGCGTAGCCGGGACTAGCGGGTCCGGTCCCGGGGAGCTGTTTTTT. The variable domain in full, completed from reference TRBV9 and TRBJ2-2, reads DSGVTQTPKHLITATGQRVTLRCSPRSGDLSVYWYQQSLDQGLQFLIQYYNGEERAKGNILERFSAQQFPDLHSELNLSSLELGDSALYFCASSVAGTSGSGPGELFFGEGSRLTVL.

A single count supports this clone. The chain employs TRBV9 and TRBJ2-1, with 12 positions matching TRBD2. This CDR3 spans 16 amino acids. Germline CDR1 is SGDLS and CDR2 is YYNGEE. The trim removed 3 bases at V and 6 bases at J, leaving 7 bases unmatched. The CDR3 DNA reads TGTGCCAGCAGCGGTCCACTAGCGGGAGGCGGCAATGAGCAGTTCTTC. Translated, it gives CASSGPLAGGGNEQFF.

This chain uses TRBV10-3 with TRBJ2-3; 9 bases fit TRBD2. The germline V gene has CDR1 ENHRY and CDR2 SYGVKD. J was trimmed by 2 bases and V by 6 bases; bases with no gene match: 6. The CDR3 consists of 15 residues. CDR3 sequence reads: CAISLTSGHTDTQYF. The DNA of the CDR3 is TGTGCCATCAGCCTGACTAGCGGCCACACAGATACGCAGTATTTT.

The CDR3 is CAWTPGRVAFYEQYF. The CDR3 DNA reads TGTGCCTGGACACCCGGCAGGGTTGCCTTTTACGAGCAGTACTTC. The chain employs TRBV30 and TRBJ2-7, with D tentatively TRBD1 (5 bases). The length of the CDR3 is 15 residues. The ends were cut back, 4 bases at V and 4 bases at J, with 20 bases in the middle. Germline loops: CDR1 GTSNPN, CDR2 SVGIG (reference sequence).

The J gene is TRBJ2-1, the V gene TRBV18; TRBD2 aligns across 7 bases. The ends lost 3 bases at V and 8 bases at J; junction bases unmatched: 7. Germline V gene lookup returns CDR1 KGHSH and CDR2 LQKENI. This CDR3 spans 14 amino acids. The CDR3 DNA is TGTGCCAGCTCACCGGCCGGGAGGCGGGATGAGCAGTTCTTC. This codes for CASSPAGRRDEQFF.

This chain connects TRBV18 to TRBJ1-2, with D maybe TRBD1 (5 bases). The germline V gene encodes CDR1 KGHSH and CDR2 LQKENI. The V gene lost 1 base and the J gene lost 7 bases, with 13 bases spanning the gap. The CDR3 runs 14 residues. The CDR3 reads CASSPRAGSSGYTF. The DNA of the CDR3 is TGTGCCAGCTCACCACGGGCAGGGTCCAGTGGCTACACCTTC.

This rearrangement joins TRBV10-3 to TRBJ2-5; D is perhaps TRBD1 (8 bases). V was clipped by 6 bases and J by 5 bases, with 19 bases between them. Germline values: CDR1 ENHRY, CDR2 SYGVKD. There are 15 residues in the CDR3. The CDR3 reads CAIRGPGQGGETQYF. The CDR3 region has the DNA TGTGCCATCAGGGGGCCAGGACAGGGAGGGGAGACCCAGTACTTC.

The chain employs TRBV4-1 and TRBJ1-5, with D unresolved. V gave up 0 bases and J gave up 5 bases, with 5 bases separating them. The germline gives CDR1 MGHRA, CDR2 YSYEKL. This CDR3 contains 13 residues. CDR3 DNA sequence: TGCGCCAGCAGCCAAGAAGAGGATCAGCCCCAGCATTTT. Protein: CASSQEEDQPQHF.

The V and J genes are TRBV18 and TRBJ2-7, with 7 positions matching TRBD2. Germline V lookup: CDR1 KGHSH, CDR2 LQKENI. CDR3 length: 15 amino acids. J lost 7 bases, V lost 4 bases, and 13 bases had no gene match. The CDR3 bases are TGTGCCAGCTCACTTCAAGGGAGGGGCTGGAGGGAGCAGTACTTC. Residues: CASSLQGRGWREQYF.

The V gene is TRBV4-2, the J gene TRBJ2-7; 7 nucleotides agree with TRBD2. J lost 2 bases, V lost 4 bases, and 8 bases had no gene match. The CDR3 covers 15 residues. In germline, CDR1 is LGHNA, CDR2 YNFKEQ. The CDR3 sequence is CASSLGLAVTYEQYF. The CDR3 DNA follows: TGTGCCAGCAGCCTAGGTCTAGCGGTTACCTACGAGCAGTACTTC.

CDR3: CASSPGAGYEKLFF. The CDR3 nucleotides are TGTGCCAGCAGTCCAGGAGCGGGGTATGAAAAACTGTTTTTT. The rearrangement links TRBV6-4 to TRBJ1-4; D is undetermined. This CDR3 contains 14 residues. Per germline, CDR1 MRHNA and CDR2 SNTAGT. The V and J ends lost 5 bases and 6 bases respectively, with 13 bases between them.

The gene calls are TRBV19 and TRBJ2-4; the D gene is possibly TRBD2 (5 bases). Deletions cut 3 bases from V and 5 bases from J, with 14 bases between. Germline V gene lookup returns CDR1 LNHDA and CDR2 SQIVND (reference sequence). CDR3 size: 15 residues. The CDR3 region has the DNA TGTGCCAGTAGTATTTCGGCGGGCGTGGAAAACATTCAGTACTTC. Protein: CASSISAGVENIQYF.

J is TRBJ1-2 and V is TRBV5-1; D perhaps matches TRBD1 (6 bases). V was pared by 2 bases and J by 3 bases, with 11 bases between. CDR1 and CDR2 from the germline V gene are SGHRS and YFSETQ. This CDR3 has 14 residues. The DNA of the CDR3 is TGCGCCAGCAGCTTCGGGGACACCCACTATGGCTACACCTTC. It translates to CASSFGDTHYGYTF.

This clone was seen just once. The V and J genes are TRBV10-3 and TRBJ2-2, with 7 nucleotides matching TRBD2. CDR1 and CDR2 from the germline V gene are ENHRY and SYGVKD. After removal of 4 bases from V and 2 bases from J, the junction contained 4 bases not matched to a gene. CDR3 size: 15 residues. The CDR3 DNA follows: TGTGCCATCAGTGTTGCGGGGGATAACACCGGGGAGCTGTTTTTT. It translates to CAISVAGDNTGELFF.

The chain couples TRBV19 to TRBJ2-1; unclear D gene. Trimming took off 10 bases at V and 5 bases at J, with 18 bases between the two ends. CDR3 length equals 14 residues. From germline, CDR1 is LNHDA and CDR2 SQIVND (reference sequence). The chain's CDR3 is CATRFGLQNNEQFF. The CDR3, as DNA: TGTGCCACCCGATTTGGGCTACAAAACAATGAGCAGTTCTTC.

V usage is TRBV6-4 and J usage is TRBJ2-1; perhaps TRBD1 as D (6 bases). Germline CDR1 MRHNA, CDR2 SNTAGT. The CDR3 runs to 18 residues. V was pared by 5 bases and J by 4 bases, with 24 bases between. The CDR3 here is CASSPINVRGRTYNEQFF. The CDR3 coding sequence is TGTGCCAGCAGTCCCATAAACGTCAGGGGCCGCACTTACAATGAGCAGTTCTTC.

The chain joins TRBV29-1 to TRBJ2-1; the D is unclear. The V gene's germline CDR1 is SQVTM and CDR2 ANQGSEA. Trimming pared 5 bases from V and 15 bases from J, leaving 14 bases between. There are 10 residues in the CDR3. The CDR3 coding sequence is TGCAGCGTTCCCCACCGTACGAGGTTCTTC. Its translation: CSVPHRTRFF.

This CDR3 reads CAWSRTGNSGANVLTF. Written as DNA, the CDR3 is TGTGCCTGGAGTAGGACAGGGAACTCTGGGGCCAACGTCCTGACTTTC. The chain is built from TRBV30 and TRBJ2-6; 8 nucleotides match TRBD1. V gave up 2 bases and J gave up 0 bases; unmatched junction bases: 3. This CDR3 has 16 residues. Germline V gene lookup returns CDR1 GTSNPN and CDR2 SVGIG (reference sequence).

The chain couples TRBV5-1 to TRBJ2-5, with 8 bases identical to TRBD1. Germline CDR1 reads SGHRS; CDR2 reads YFSETQ. The CDR3 has 15 amino acids. Unmatched junction bases numbered 2, after V lost 1 base and J lost 0 bases. CDR3 in amino acids: CASSLTGGYQETQYF. DNA for the CDR3: TGCGCCAGCAGCTTGACAGGGGGGTACCAAGAGACCCAGTACTTC.

This rearrangement joins TRBV10-3 to TRBJ1-1, with D possibly being TRBD1 (6 bases). The germline gives CDR1 ENHRY, CDR2 SYGVKD. There are 12 residues in the CDR3. Trimming took off 9 bases at V and 1 base at J, with 9 bases between the two ends. The CDR3 nucleotides read TGTGCCATTTCACAGGGGAACACTGAAGCTTTCTTT. Its translation is CAISQGNTEAFF.